The clone carrying this T cell receptor beta chain was seen just once. This CDR3 is 15 amino acids long. Germline values: CDR1 SGHRS, CDR2 YFSETQ. Trimming took off 5 bases at V and 5 bases at J, with 19 bases between the two ends. The PCR used 60 Vbeta and 13 Jbeta primers. Repertoires were generated with immunoSEQ multiplex PCR, while TCRdb's copy carries only in-frame clones and drops some. Here the sample spans 140,000 or so clones, roughly 79% being singletons. The data were taken from a study of cytomegalovirus exposure and HLA in healthy donors. Sequenced: PBMCs. The V gene is TRBV5-1, the J gene TRBJ1-2; no clear D. This clonotype was sampled from a woman aged 30 to 39 in good health and CMV-seronegative. CDR3 DNA sequence: TGCGCCAGCAGGATAGACGCGAGGATGGATTATGGCTACACCTTC. It yields the protein CASRIDARMDYGYTF. Filled out from reference TRBV5-1 and TRBJ1-2, the complete variable domain reads KAGVTQTPRYLIKTRGQQVTLSCSPISGHRSVSWYQQTPGQGLQFLFEYFSETQRNKGNFPGRFSGRQFSNSRSEMNVSTLELGDSALYLCASRIDARMDYGYTFGSGTRLTVV.